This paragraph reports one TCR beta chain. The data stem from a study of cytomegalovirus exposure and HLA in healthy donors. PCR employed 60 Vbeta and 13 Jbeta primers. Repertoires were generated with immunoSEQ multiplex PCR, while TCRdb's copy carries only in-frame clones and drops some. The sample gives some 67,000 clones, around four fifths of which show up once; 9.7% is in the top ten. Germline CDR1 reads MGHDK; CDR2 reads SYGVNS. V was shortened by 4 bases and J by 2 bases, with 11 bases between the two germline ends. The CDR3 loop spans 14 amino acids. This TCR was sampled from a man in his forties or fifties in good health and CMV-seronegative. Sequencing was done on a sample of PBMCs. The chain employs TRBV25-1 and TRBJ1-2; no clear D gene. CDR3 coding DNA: TGTGCCAGCAGTGGATACCGGGTCAACTATGGCTACACCTTC. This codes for CASSGYRVNYGYTF.